One and the same sample provided the 25 T cell receptor beta chains below, sequenced in a study of beta chain features in type 1 diabetes. Study observations and caveats: Type 1 diabetes patients had moderately but significantly shorter TCRB CDR3s in all four CD4+ subsets.

For these receptors, no antigen is known. Every bit of the isolated RNA underwent reverse transcription, so sequencing read expressed TCRB transcripts. Sequencing used immunoSEQ multiplex PCR; TCRdb keeps in-frame clones, though not all of them. This sample yields some 150,000 clones, of which approximately 9.1% are seen a single time; under 0.75% belongs to the top ten. The source material was central memory CD4+ T cells from blood. The receptors derive from a woman younger than 45 with type 1 diabetes.

This chain links TRBV18 with TRBJ1-1, with 12 bases identical to TRBD1. Germline V gene lookup returns CDR1 KGHSH and CDR2 LQKENI. V dropped 3 bases and J dropped 5; count of bases not matched to a gene: 7. The CDR3 sequence is 16 residues long. The CDR3 DNA follows: TGTGCCAGCTCACCCCAGGGACAGGGGGCGGAAACTGAAGCTTTCTTT. It codes for CASSPQGQGAETEAFF. The variable domain in full, with the rest retrieved from reference TRBV18 and TRBJ1-1, is NAGVMQNPRHLVRRRGQEARLRCSPMKGHSHVYWYRQLPEEGLKFMVYLQKENIIDESGMPKERFSAEFPKEGPSILRIQQVVRGDSAAYFCASSPQGQGAETEAFFGQGTRLTVV.

This clone was seen a few times. Additional DNA sequences in this sample encode the identical CDR3. The chain uses TRBV29-1 and TRBJ1-1; 9 bases align to TRBD1. J gave up 1 base and V 6 bases, and 0 bases lay outside the gene matches. Looked up from germline, CDR1 is SQVTM and CDR2 is ANQGSEA. The CDR3 sequence is 12 residues long. The CDR3 coding sequence is TGCAGCGTGGGACAGGGGAACACTGAAGCTTTCTTT. It encodes CSVGQGNTEAFF. The full variable domain, completed using reference TRBV29-1 and TRBJ1-1, is SAVISQKPSRDICQRGTSLTIQCQVDSQVTMMFWYRQQPGQSLTLIATANQGSEATYESGFVIDKFPISRPNLTFSTLTVSNMSPEDSSIYLCSVGQGNTEAFFGQGTRLTVV.

The chain joins TRBV5-1 to TRBJ2-3; TRBD2 agrees at 7 bases. This CDR3 is built from 14 residues. Germline values: CDR1 SGHRS, CDR2 YFSETQ. With 1 base clipped from V and 4 bases from J, the junction kept 3 bases outside the gene matches. The chain's CDR3 is CASSLSREADTQYF. DNA of the CDR3: TGCGCCAGCAGCTTGTCCCGGGAGGCAGATACGCAGTATTTT.

This clone was seen more than once but under ten times. The V and J genes are TRBV5-4 and TRBJ2-6, with D possibly TRBD2 on 6 matching bases. The germline gives CDR1 SGHNT, CDR2 YYREEE (reference sequence). The CDR3 contains 16 residues. V lost 4 bases and J lost 4, with 15 bases in between. The CDR3 spells CASSQVGGLGANVLTF. The DNA of the CDR3 is TGTGCCAGCAGCCAAGTGGGGGGATTGGGGGCCAACGTCCTGACTTTC.

The rearrangement links TRBV6-1 to TRBJ1-4, with D unclear. The germline V gene encodes CDR1 MNHNS and CDR2 SASEGT. The CDR3 loop spans 13 amino acids. Trimming stripped 7 bases from V and 4 bases from J, with 10 bases between. The DNA for the CDR3 is TGTGCCAGCAATGGGCTTTATAATGAAAAACTGTTTTTT. Translation gives CASNGLYNEKLFF.

This clone has only a few counts. The rearrangement links TRBV30 to TRBJ2-7; weak D call: TRBD1 (6 bases). Germline lookup yields CDR1 GTSNPN and CDR2 SVGIG (reference sequence). This CDR3 is built from 13 residues. Trimming pared 5 bases from V and 0 bases from J, leaving 11 bases between. This chain's CDR3 is CAWSRGFSYEQYF. The CDR3 DNA reads as TGTGCCTGGTCGAGGGGGTTCTCCTACGAGCAGTACTTC.

V usage is TRBV18 and J usage is TRBJ2-7; D may be TRBD2 (5 bases). The CDR3 loop spans 14 amino acids. Deletions cut 3 bases from V and 3 bases from J, with 12 bases between. Per the germline V gene, CDR1 is KGHSH and CDR2 is LQKENI. For the CDR3, the DNA is TGTGCCAGCTCACCGATATCGGGGTACTACGAGCAGTACTTC. Its translation: CASSPISGYYEQYF.

The table lists this clone with a few counts. This chain links TRBV5-1 with TRBJ2-2, with D maybe TRBD2 (5 bases). Germline loops: CDR1 SGHRS, CDR2 YFSETQ. With 4 bases removed from V and 4 bases from J, the gap between germline ends came to 14 bases. The CDR3 is 15 residues long. CDR3 coding DNA: TGCGCCAGCAGCCCCTCGGCGGGCGGCACCGGGGAGCTGTTTTTT. Its protein is CASSPSAGGTGELFF.

This clone was counted between two and nine times. The rearrangement links TRBV5-1 to TRBJ2-7, with 9 bases identical to TRBD1. The V gene's germline CDR1 is SGHRS and CDR2 YFSETQ. The V gene end was trimmed by 4 bases and the J gene end by 4 bases; junction bases not matched to a gene: 6. This CDR3 has 14 residues. CDR3 nucleotides: TGCGCCAGCAGCGAACAGGGGGCGGGATACGAGCAGTACTTC. Its protein is CASSEQGAGYEQYF.

This clone showed up just a few times. V usage is TRBV7-2 and J usage is TRBJ1-5; D call uncertain. Trimming stripped 5 bases from V and 5 bases from J, with 19 bases between. Germline V gene sequence: CDR1 SGHTA, CDR2 FQGNSA. The CDR3 contains 16 residues. This CDR3 is CASSPLGSSLHQPQHF. The CDR3 nucleotides are TGTGCCAGCAGCCCCCTTGGTTCCTCCCTACATCAGCCCCAGCATTTT.

This chain's CDR3 is CAISEPQGPQYF. CDR3 nucleotide sequence: TGTGCCATCAGTGAGCCACAGGGGCCCCAGTACTTC. This chain links TRBV10-3 with TRBJ2-5; TRBD1 agrees at 7 bases. Germline trimming cut 2 bases from V and 9 bases from J; bases unmatched to any gene: 3. Germline CDR1 and CDR2: ENHRY and SYGVKD. This CDR3 has 12 amino acids.

The genes are TRBV10-3 and TRBJ1-1; tentatively, D is TRBD1 (5 bases). The CDR3 is made up of 13 amino acids. V was shortened by 3 bases and J by 1 base, with 6 bases between the two germline ends. Germline CDR1 is ENHRY and CDR2 is SYGVKD. CDR3 sequence: CAISEQENTEAFF. CDR3 nucleotide sequence: TGTGCCATCAGTGAACAGGAGAACACTGAAGCTTTCTTT.

This clone was seen a few times. This sequence joins TRBV30 and TRBJ1-1; 7 nucleotides line up with TRBD1. Trimming cost V 2 bases and J 6 bases; bases outside gene matches: 6. The CDR3 has 13 residues. Germline CDR1 reads GTSNPN; CDR2 reads SVGIG (reference sequence). The CDR3, as DNA: TGTGCCTGGAGTCCATGGACAGGCCCTGAAGCTTTCTTT. This encodes CAWSPWTGPEAFF.

This clone was seen only a few times. V is TRBV12-5 and J is TRBJ2-3; a possible D gene is TRBD2 (6 bases). V lost 6 bases and J 2 bases, leaving 15 bases between the germline ends. Germline values: CDR1 LGHNT, CDR2 FRNRAP. The length of the CDR3 is 15 residues. CDR3 sequence reads: CASGFGTGDTDTQYF. DNA for the CDR3: TGTGCTAGTGGCTTTGGGACTGGCGACACAGATACGCAGTATTTT.

This clone was seen more than once but under ten times. The chain links TRBV7-9 to TRBJ2-1; 11 positions agree with TRBD2. Germline CDR1 is SEHNR and CDR2 is FQNEAQ (reference sequence). J gave up 8 bases and V 1 base, and 13 bases lay outside the gene matches. The CDR3 has 18 amino acids. The CDR3 nucleotides read TGTGCCAGCAGCTTAGATCCGGGACTAGCGGACTACAGCTATGAGCAGTTCTTC. It is translated as CASSLDPGLADYSYEQFF.

This clone was seen a handful of times. The chain uses TRBV6-6 and TRBJ1-5; weak D call: TRBD1 (5 bases). In germline, CDR1 is MNHNY, CDR2 SVGAGI (reference sequence). The CDR3 runs to 13 residues. V gave up 2 bases and J gave up 9 bases, with 11 bases separating them. Here the CDR3 DNA reads TGTGCCAGCAGTTACACGGGGGAGCCGCCCCAGCATTTT. It translates to CASSYTGEPPQHF.

The chain joins TRBV14 to TRBJ2-7; perhaps TRBD1 as D (7 bases). Trimming took 2 bases from V and 4 from J, leaving 18 bases between them. The CDR3 is 16 residues long. The germline V gene has CDR1 SGHDN and CDR2 FVKESK. CDR3 nucleotide sequence: TGTGCCAGCAGCCAAAGCGGCTGGAGGGACAGATACGAGCAGTACTTC. Protein product: CASSQSGWRDRYEQYF. The full variable domain, with the rest looked up from reference TRBV14 and TRBJ2-7, is EAGVTQFPSHSVIEKGQTVTLRCDPISGHDNLYWYRRVMGKEIKFLLHFVKESKQDESGMPNNRFLAERTGGTYSTLKVQPAELEDSGVYFCASSQSGWRDRYEQYFGPGTRLTVT.

This clone came up a few times. The chain links TRBV18 to TRBJ1-1; TRBD1 aligns across 7 bases. With V trimmed by 6 bases and J by 1 base, 2 bases remained unmatched. The germline gives CDR1 KGHSH, CDR2 LQKENI. The CDR3 is 13 residues long. The DNA of the CDR3 is TGTGCCAGCTCCGGGGACAGGAACACTGAAGCTTTCTTT. It yields the protein CASSGDRNTEAFF.

This clone was observed a handful of times. The CDR3 sequence: CASSFPAGGWDNEQFF. DNA for the CDR3: TGCGCCAGCAGCTTTCCCGCGGGAGGTTGGGACAATGAGCAGTTCTTC. This chain connects TRBV5-1 to TRBJ2-1; 8 bases line up with TRBD2. Germline lookup yields CDR1 SGHRS and CDR2 YFSETQ. CDR3 length: 16 amino acids. V lost 2 bases to trimming and J lost 5 bases; unmatched junction nucleotides: 9.

J is TRBJ2-1 and V is TRBV7-9, with 8 positions matching TRBD2. The V and J ends lost 5 bases and 3 bases, in that order; junction bases with no gene match: 9. Germline-derived CDR1 and CDR2 are SEHNR and FQNEAQ (reference sequence). The CDR3 totals 16 residues. The CDR3 nucleotides are TGTGCCAGCAGCCCAGGAGCGGGAGTTAGCTACAATGAGCAGTTCTTC. This sequence encodes CASSPGAGVSYNEQFF.

J is TRBJ2-1 and V is TRBV5-1; 9 bases align to TRBD2. The V gene's germline CDR1 is SGHRS and CDR2 YFSETQ. J was trimmed by 3 bases and V by 3 bases; bases with no gene match: 4. This CDR3 spans 15 amino acids. CDR3: CASSSILAGYNEQFF. The CDR3 nucleotides are TGCGCCAGCAGCTCTATACTAGCGGGCTACAATGAGCAGTTCTTC.

The V and J genes are TRBV18 and TRBJ2-5; 13 positions agree with TRBD2. From germline, CDR1 is KGHSH and CDR2 LQKENI. After removal of 6 bases from V and 5 bases from J, the junction contained 9 bases not matched to a gene. This CDR3 is built from 16 residues. In nucleotides, the CDR3 is TGTGCCAGCTCCCGAGGACTAGCGGGAGTACAGGAGACCCAGTACTTC. This gives the protein CASSRGLAGVQETQYF.

There are a few counts of this clone. This chain connects TRBV10-3 to TRBJ1-5; 10 nucleotides align to TRBD1. Germline V gene lookup returns CDR1 ENHRY and CDR2 SYGVKD. CDR3 length equals 15 residues. The V and J ends lost 6 bases and 1 base, in that order; junction bases with no gene match: 3. CDR3 in DNA: TGTGCCATCAGCCGACAGGGGGCGAGCAATCAGCCCCAGCATTTT. Encoded protein: CAISRQGASNQPQHF.

The genes are TRBV2 and TRBJ2-2; TRBD2 matches 9 bases. Germline lookup yields CDR1 SNHLY and CDR2 FYNNEI. J gave up 7 bases and V 6 bases, and 6 bases lay outside the gene matches. This CDR3 has 14 amino acids. CDR3: CASRATSGGGELFF. CDR3 nucleotide sequence: TGTGCCAGCAGGGCGACTAGCGGTGGCGGGGAGCTGTTTTTT.

This clone was seen a handful of times. The chain couples TRBV10-3 to TRBJ2-7, with TRBD1 identical over 7 bases. The V gene's germline CDR1 is ENHRY and CDR2 SYGVKD. J was trimmed by 2 bases and V by 10 bases; bases with no gene match: 5. This CDR3 comprises 12 residues. In nucleotides, the CDR3 is TGTGCCAATGGACAGGAGCCCTACGAGCAGTACTTC. Its translation: CANGQEPYEQYF.